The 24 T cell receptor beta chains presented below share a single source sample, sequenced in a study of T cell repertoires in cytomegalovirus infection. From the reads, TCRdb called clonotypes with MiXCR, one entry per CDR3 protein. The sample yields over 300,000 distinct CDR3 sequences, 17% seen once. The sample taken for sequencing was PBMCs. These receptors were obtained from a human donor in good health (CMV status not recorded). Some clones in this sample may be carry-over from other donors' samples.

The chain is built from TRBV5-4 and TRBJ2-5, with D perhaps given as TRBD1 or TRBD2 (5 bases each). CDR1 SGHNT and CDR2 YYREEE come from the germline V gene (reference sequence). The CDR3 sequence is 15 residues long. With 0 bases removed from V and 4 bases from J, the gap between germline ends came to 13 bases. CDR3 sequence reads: CASSLGVGGSETQYF. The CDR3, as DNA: TGTGCCAGCAGCTTGGGGGTTGGGGGTTCAGAGACCCAGTACTTC.

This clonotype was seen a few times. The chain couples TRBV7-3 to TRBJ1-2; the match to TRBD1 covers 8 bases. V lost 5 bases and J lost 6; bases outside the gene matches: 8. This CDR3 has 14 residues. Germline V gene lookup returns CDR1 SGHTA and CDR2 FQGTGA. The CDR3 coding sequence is TGTGCCAGCAGCCGAGACAGGGGCGTTGATGGCTACACCTTC. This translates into CASSRDRGVDGYTF.

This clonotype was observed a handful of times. CDR3 nucleotide sequence: TGTGCCAGCAGCTTAGCCCGGACAGGGGTTAGCACAGATACGCAGTATTTT. As protein: CASSLARTGVSTDTQYF. The chain combines TRBV7-2 with TRBJ2-3, with 9 nucleotides matching TRBD1. Germline lookup yields CDR1 SGHTA and CDR2 FQGNSA. The V segment lost 0 bases and the J segment 0 bases; nucleotides outside the gene matches: 4. This CDR3 has 17 amino acids.

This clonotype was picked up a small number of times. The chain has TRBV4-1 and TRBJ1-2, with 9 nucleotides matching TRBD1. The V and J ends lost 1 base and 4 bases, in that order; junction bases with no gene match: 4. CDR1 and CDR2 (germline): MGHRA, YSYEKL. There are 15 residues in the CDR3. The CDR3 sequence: CASSQGDREIYGYTF. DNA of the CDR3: TGCGCCAGCAGCCAAGGGGACAGGGAGATCTATGGCTACACCTTC.

As DNA, the CDR3 is TGTGCCAGCAGTTACGAGGGGGCTGAAGCTTTCTTT. It specifies CASSYEGAEAFF. This chain links TRBV6-2 or TRBV6-3 with TRBJ1-1; possible D gene TRBD1, 6 bases. Trimming left V 2 bases short and J 6 bases short, with 7 bases between. The CDR3 has 12 amino acids. Germline V lookup: CDR1 MNHEY, CDR2 SVGEGT.

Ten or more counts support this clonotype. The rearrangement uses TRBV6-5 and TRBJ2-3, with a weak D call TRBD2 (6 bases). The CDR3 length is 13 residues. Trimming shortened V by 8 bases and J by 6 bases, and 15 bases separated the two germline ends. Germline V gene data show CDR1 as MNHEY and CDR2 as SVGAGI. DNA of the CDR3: TGTGCCAGCGGCGGGGAGATCGGCGATACGCAGTATTTT. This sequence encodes CASGGEIGDTQYF.

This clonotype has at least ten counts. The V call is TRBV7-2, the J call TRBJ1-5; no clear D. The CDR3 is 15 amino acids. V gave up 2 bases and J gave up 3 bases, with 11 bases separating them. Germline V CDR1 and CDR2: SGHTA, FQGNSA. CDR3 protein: CASSLSRVPNQPQHF. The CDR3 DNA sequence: TGTGCCAGCAGCTTATCCCGGGTTCCCAATCAGCCCCAGCATTTT.

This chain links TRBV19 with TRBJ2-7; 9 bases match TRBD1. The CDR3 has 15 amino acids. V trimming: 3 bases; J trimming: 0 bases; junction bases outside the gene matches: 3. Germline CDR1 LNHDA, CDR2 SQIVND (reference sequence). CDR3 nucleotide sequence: TGTGCCAGTAGTATGAGGGACAGGGCCTCCTACGAGCAGTACTTC. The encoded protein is CASSMRDRASYEQYF.

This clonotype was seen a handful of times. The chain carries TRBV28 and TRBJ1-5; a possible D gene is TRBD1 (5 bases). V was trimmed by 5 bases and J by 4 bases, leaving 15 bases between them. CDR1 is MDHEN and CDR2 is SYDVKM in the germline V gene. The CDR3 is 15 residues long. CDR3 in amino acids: CASSPGGGVNQPQHF. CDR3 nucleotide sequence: TGTGCCAGCAGTCCCGGGGGAGGGGTGAATCAGCCCCAGCATTTT.

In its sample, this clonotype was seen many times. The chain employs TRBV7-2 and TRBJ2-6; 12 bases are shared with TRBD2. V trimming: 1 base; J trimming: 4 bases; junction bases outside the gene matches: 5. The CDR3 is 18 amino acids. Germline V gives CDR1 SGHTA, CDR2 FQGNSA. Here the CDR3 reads CASSLVLAGGPGANVLTF. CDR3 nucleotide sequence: TGTGCCAGCAGCTTAGTTCTAGCGGGGGGGCCCGGGGCCAACGTCCTGACTTTC.

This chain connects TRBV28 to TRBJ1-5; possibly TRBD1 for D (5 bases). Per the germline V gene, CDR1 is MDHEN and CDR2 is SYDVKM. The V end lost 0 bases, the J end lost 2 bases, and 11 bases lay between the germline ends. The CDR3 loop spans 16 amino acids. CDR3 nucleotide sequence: TGTGCCAGCAGTTTATGGGGTAGGGACGGCAATCAGCCCCAGCATTTT. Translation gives CASSLWGRDGNQPQHF. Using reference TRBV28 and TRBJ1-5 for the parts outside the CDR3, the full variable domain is DVKVTQSSRYLVKRTGEKVFLECVQDMDHENMFWYRQDPGLGLRLIYFSYDVKMKEKGDIPEGYSVSREKKERFSLILESASTNQTSMYLCASSLWGRDGNQPQHFGDGTRLSIL.

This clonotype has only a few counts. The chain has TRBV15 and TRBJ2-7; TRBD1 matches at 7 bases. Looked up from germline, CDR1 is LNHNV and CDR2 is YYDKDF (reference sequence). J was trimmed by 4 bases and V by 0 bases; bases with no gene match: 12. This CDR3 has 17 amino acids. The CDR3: CATSRDLAGGSMYEQYF. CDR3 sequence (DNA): TGTGCCACCAGCAGAGATCTAGCAGGGGGAAGTATGTACGAGCAGTACTTC.

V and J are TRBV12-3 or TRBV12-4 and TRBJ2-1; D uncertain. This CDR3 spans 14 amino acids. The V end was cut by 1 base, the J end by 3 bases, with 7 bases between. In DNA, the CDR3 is TGTGCCAGCAGTTTAGTGCTACTCTACAATGAGCAGTTCTTC. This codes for CASSLVLLYNEQFF.

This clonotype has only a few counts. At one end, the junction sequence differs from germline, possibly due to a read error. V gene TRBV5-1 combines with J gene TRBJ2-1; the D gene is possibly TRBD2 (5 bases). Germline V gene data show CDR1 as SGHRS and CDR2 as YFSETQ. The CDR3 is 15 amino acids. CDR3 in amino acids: CASSSFWGADNEQFF. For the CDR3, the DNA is TGCGCCAGCAGCTCTTTCTGGGGAGCAGACAACGAGCAGTTCTTC. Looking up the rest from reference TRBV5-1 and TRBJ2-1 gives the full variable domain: KAGVTQTPRYLIKTRGQQVTLSCSPISGHRSVSWYQQTPGQGLQFLFEYFSETQRNKGNFPGRFSGRQFSNSRSEMNVSTLELGDSALYLCASSSFWGADNEQFFGPGTRLTVL.

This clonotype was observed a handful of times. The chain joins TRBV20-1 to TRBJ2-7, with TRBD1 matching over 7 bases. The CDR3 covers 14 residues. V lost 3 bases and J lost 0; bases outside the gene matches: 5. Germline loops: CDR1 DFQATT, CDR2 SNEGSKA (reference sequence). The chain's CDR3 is CSASIQGLSYEQYF. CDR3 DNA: TGCAGTGCTAGTATACAGGGGCTCTCCTACGAGCAGTACTTC.

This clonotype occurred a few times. This CDR3 reads CASKLGRLSSYNEQFF. In DNA form, the CDR3 reads TGTGCCAGCAAGCTAGGACGCCTTAGCTCCTACAATGAGCAGTTCTTC. This chain connects TRBV6-2 or TRBV6-3 to TRBJ2-1, with D uncertain. CDR3 length: 16 amino acids. Deletions cut 7 bases from V and 0 bases from J, with 16 bases between. From germline, CDR1 is MNHEY and CDR2 SVGEGT.

This chain's CDR3 is CASSPGRINEKLFF. CDR3 coding DNA: TGCGCCAGCAGCCCGGGGAGGATTAATGAAAAACTGTTTTTT. The rearrangement links TRBV5-1 to TRBJ1-4; no definite D call. V shed 4 bases and J shed 4 bases, with 11 bases lying between them. CDR3 length: 14 residues. Germline V lookup: CDR1 SGHRS, CDR2 YFSETQ.

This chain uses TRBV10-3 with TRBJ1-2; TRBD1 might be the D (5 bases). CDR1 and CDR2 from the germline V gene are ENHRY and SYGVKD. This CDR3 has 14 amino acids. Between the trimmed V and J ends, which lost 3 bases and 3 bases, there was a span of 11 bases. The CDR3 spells CAISEPGRDYGYTF. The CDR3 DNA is TGTGCCATCAGTGAACCGGGGCGGGACTATGGCTACACCTTC.

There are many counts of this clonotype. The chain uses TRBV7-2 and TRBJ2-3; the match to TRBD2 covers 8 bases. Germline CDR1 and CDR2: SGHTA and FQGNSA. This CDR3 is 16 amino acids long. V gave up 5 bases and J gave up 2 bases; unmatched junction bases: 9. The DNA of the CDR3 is TGTGCCAGCAGCACCCTAGCGGGCGTTTTCACAGATACGCAGTATTTT. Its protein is CASSTLAGVFTDTQYF.

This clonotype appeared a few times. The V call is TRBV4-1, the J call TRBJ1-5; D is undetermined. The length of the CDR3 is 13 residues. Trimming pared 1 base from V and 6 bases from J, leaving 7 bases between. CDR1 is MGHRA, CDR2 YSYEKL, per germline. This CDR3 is CASSQVQRQPQHF. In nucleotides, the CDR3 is TGCGCCAGCAGCCAAGTTCAGCGTCAGCCCCAGCATTTT.

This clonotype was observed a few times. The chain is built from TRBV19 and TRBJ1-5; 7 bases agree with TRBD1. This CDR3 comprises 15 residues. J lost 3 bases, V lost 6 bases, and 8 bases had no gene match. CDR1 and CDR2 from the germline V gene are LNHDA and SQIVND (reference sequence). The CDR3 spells CASSRQGGDNQPQHF. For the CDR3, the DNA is TGTGCCAGTAGCCGACAGGGTGGGGACAATCAGCCCCAGCATTTT.

CDR3 amino acids: CATSPAARDRGLTEAFF. Written as DNA, the CDR3 is TGTGCCACCAGTCCCGCTGCTAGGGACAGGGGGCTTACTGAAGCTTTCTTT. The chain carries TRBV15 and TRBJ1-1; 12 positions match TRBD1. CDR1 is LNHNV, CDR2 YYDKDF, per germline (reference sequence). This CDR3 contains 17 residues. With V trimmed by 6 bases and J by 5 bases, 13 bases remained unmatched.

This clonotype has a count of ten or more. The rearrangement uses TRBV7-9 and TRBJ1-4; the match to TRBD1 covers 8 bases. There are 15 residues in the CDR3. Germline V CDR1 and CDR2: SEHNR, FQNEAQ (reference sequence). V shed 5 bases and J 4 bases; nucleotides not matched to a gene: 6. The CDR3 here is CASSLGTGLNEKLFF. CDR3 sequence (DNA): TGTGCCAGCAGCCTCGGGACAGGACTTAATGAAAAACTGTTTTTT.

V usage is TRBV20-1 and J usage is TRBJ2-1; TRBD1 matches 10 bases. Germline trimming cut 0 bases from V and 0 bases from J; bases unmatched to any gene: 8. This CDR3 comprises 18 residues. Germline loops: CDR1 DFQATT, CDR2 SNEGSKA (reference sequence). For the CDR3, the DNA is TGCAGTGCTAGAGATTCCGGGACAGGGGCCAGCTCCTACAATGAGCAGTTCTTC. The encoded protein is CSARDSGTGASSYNEQFF.